These 2 T cell receptor beta chains were sequenced from one sample in a study of T-cell reconstitution after alpha-beta-depleted transplantation in children. The authors prepared the TCRbeta library with unique molecular identifiers. MiXCR was run by TCRdb on the PCR reads, yielding one entry per CDR3 protein. Seen here are hundreds of thousands of distinct CDR3 sequences, just under 8.5% observed once, and the top ten hold 6.3%. Sequenced material: PBMCs, mostly from graft donor cells, taken 180 days after TCRalphabeta/CD19-depleted stem cell transplant. These receptors were collected from a male patient younger than 18 who had a stem cell transplant for acute lymphoblastic leukemia, so the T cells may come from the graft donor.

This clonotype occurred many times. The V gene is TRBV24-1, the J gene TRBJ2-4; perhaps D is TRBD1 or TRBD2 (5 bases each). Trimming pared 3 bases from V and 10 bases from J, leaving 15 bases between. Per germline, CDR1 KGHDR and CDR2 SFDVKD. The CDR3 consists of 14 residues. CDR3 sequence (DNA): TGTGCCACCAGTGATCCCAGGACGGGGACGATTCAGTACTTC. Protein: CATSDPRTGTIQYF.

There are many counts of this clonotype. The V gene is TRBV12-3 or TRBV12-4, the J gene TRBJ2-7; 7 bases match TRBD2. The V segment lost 2 bases and the J segment 5 bases; nucleotides outside the gene matches: 9. CDR3 size: 15 residues. The DNA of the CDR3 is TGTGCCAGCAGTTTACGGGGAGGGCTAGCCGACGAGCAGTACTTC. Protein product: CASSLRGGLADEQYF.